The clone carrying this T cell receptor beta chain was counted a single time. The source of the sample is a study of blood T cell repertoires in COVID-19. Original processing notes: Reference gene primer amplification gave nucleated cell count estimates. Repertoires were generated with immunoSEQ multiplex PCR, while TCRdb's copy carries only in-frame clones and drops some. The D gene and trimming were derived from the DNA, and the V and J assignments and clone size from that table. The data show around 100,000 clones, around 83% seen once. This CDR3 has 16 amino acids. V lost 5 bases and J 0 bases, leaving 13 bases between the germline ends. Per germline, CDR1 SGHTA and CDR2 FQGNSA.

The chain links TRBV7-2 to TRBJ1-4; tentative D call: TRBD1 (5 bases). The source is a middle-aged man with acute or convalescent COVID-19. Sample: peripheral blood. The CDR3 here is CASSPKGRATNEKLFF. The CDR3 DNA follows: TGTGCCAGCAGCCCAAAAGGCAGGGCAACTAATGAAAAACTGTTTTTT.